Shown below are 21 T cell receptor beta chains from a single sample sequenced in a study of CD8 T cells in ankylosing spondylitis. Findings and limits, study-wide: There was a TCR beta motif, made of 7 or 8 highly homologous variants, that appeared characteristic of ankylosing spondylitis blood.

For these TCRs, the target antigens are not known. TCRdb re-called the 5' RACE reads with MiXCR, one entry per CDR3 protein. The sample carries some 800,000 distinct CDR3 sequences, roughly 10% recorded once. The specimen sequenced was blood, either unsorted or a sorted T cell fraction (not recorded which). The receptor source for this set is a male donor with ankylosing spondylitis.

A word on this clonotype: A read error may produce the germline difference seen at one junction end. The J gene is TRBJ2-3, the V gene TRBV27, with D perhaps TRBD2 (6 bases). Germline lookup yields CDR1 MNHEY and CDR2 SMNVEV (reference sequence). The CDR3 length is 12 residues. The CDR3 DNA reads as TGTGCCAGCAGTTCGTCCCCGAGCGGGCCCATTTTT. Its protein is CASSSSPSGPIF.

This clonotype showed up just a few times. The J gene is TRBJ1-1, the V gene TRBV20-1; D is perhaps TRBD1 (5 bases). Germline assignment: CDR1 DFQATT and CDR2 SNEGSKA (reference sequence). The CDR3 has 13 residues. Trimming left V 4 bases short and J 1 base short, with 10 bases between. The CDR3 reads CSAIIQGNTEAFF. In DNA form, the CDR3 reads TGCAGTGCTATTATTCAGGGGAACACTGAAGCTTTCTTT.

At least ten counts were recorded for this clonotype. This chain connects TRBV20-1 to TRBJ2-3; no definite D call. CDR3 length: 12 amino acids. The germline V and J ends were trimmed by 3 bases and 2 bases, with 6 bases remaining between them. Germline lookup yields CDR1 DFQATT and CDR2 SNEGSKA (reference sequence). DNA for the CDR3: TGCAGTGCTAGCGGGTTCACAGATACGCAGTATTTT. Residues: CSASGFTDTQYF.

This clonotype was seen more than once but under ten times. The rearrangement joins TRBV29-1 to TRBJ1-1; unclear D gene. Looked up from germline, CDR1 is SQVTM and CDR2 is ANQGSEA. This CDR3 region has 13 residues. V was pared by 4 bases and J by 0 bases, with 9 bases between. CDR3 coding DNA: TGCAGCGTTGTATGGCAGATGAACACTGAAGCTTTCTTT. Protein product: CSVVWQMNTEAFF.

This clonotype has only a few counts. V is TRBV20-1 and J is TRBJ1-2; D gene ambiguous. The CDR3 consists of 14 residues. V was trimmed by 3 bases and J by 0 bases, leaving 11 bases between them. Per germline, CDR1 DFQATT and CDR2 SNEGSKA (reference sequence). CDR3 region: CSASPEVTNYGYTF. The DNA for the CDR3 is TGCAGTGCTAGCCCCGAGGTAACTAACTATGGCTACACCTTC.

In its sample, this clonotype was seen many times. The chain uses TRBV29-1 and TRBJ2-7, with D tentatively TRBD1 or TRBD2 (5 bases each). This CDR3 has 12 amino acids. The germline V gene encodes CDR1 SQVTM and CDR2 ANQGSEA. The V end lost 4 bases, the J end lost 0 bases, and 7 bases lay between the germline ends. CDR3 nucleotides: TGCAGCGTTGCTGGGGGCTCCTACGAGCAGTACTTC. The encoded protein is CSVAGGSYEQYF.

The chain couples TRBV10-2 to TRBJ1-1; D may be TRBD1 (5 bases). Germline lookup yields CDR1 WSHSY and CDR2 SAAADI. The V and J ends lost 6 bases and 1 base respectively, with 12 bases between them. The CDR3 spans 14 residues. The DNA for the CDR3 is TGCGCCAGCAGCAAGGGACTGTCGAACACTGAAGCTTTCTTT. This translates into CASSKGLSNTEAFF.

The rearrangement uses TRBV7-2 and TRBJ2-7; 7 nucleotides align to TRBD2. Germline CDR1 SGHTA, CDR2 FQGNSA. The J segment lost 0 bases and the V segment lost 1 base, leaving 3 bases of the junction unmatched. The CDR3 length is 15 residues. The CDR3 spells CASSLDGLGSYEQYF. CDR3 DNA sequence: TGTGCCAGCAGCTTAGATGGACTAGGCTCCTACGAGCAGTACTTC.

V gene TRBV4-2 combines with J gene TRBJ2-7, with D tentatively TRBD1 or TRBD2 (5 bases each). The CDR3 covers 15 residues. Trimming took off 4 bases at V and 5 bases at J, with 18 bases between the two ends. The germline gives CDR1 LGHNA, CDR2 YNFKEQ. The chain's CDR3 is CASSRGRDRRNEQYF. The CDR3, as DNA: TGTGCCAGCAGCCGCGGCCGGGACCGAAGGAACGAGCAGTACTTC.

This chain joins TRBV5-1 and TRBJ1-1, with D possibly TRBD1 on 6 matching bases. V lost 0 bases, J lost 1 base, and 10 bases lay in between. The CDR3 extends over 15 amino acids. Germline V gene data show CDR1 as SGHRS and CDR2 as YFSETQ. The CDR3 DNA reads as TGCGCCAGCAGCTTGGCTGCGGGGGCGAACACTGAAGCTTTCTTT. Translating it yields CASSLAAGANTEAFF. The variable domain in full, completed from reference TRBV5-1 and TRBJ1-1, reads KAGVTQTPRYLIKTRGQQVTLSCSPISGHRSVSWYQQTPGQGLQFLFEYFSETQRNKGNFPGRFSGRQFSNSRSEMNVSTLELGDSALYLCASSLAAGANTEAFFGQGTRLTVV.

The table lists this clonotype with a few counts. This chain joins TRBV4-1 and TRBJ1-4, with D perhaps matching TRBD1 (5 bases). Trimming cost V 0 bases and J 7 bases, with 15 bases left between them. This CDR3 has 16 residues. Germline V gene lookup returns CDR1 MGHRA and CDR2 YSYEKL. CDR3 in DNA: TGCGCCAGCAGCCAAGATAGAGTAGGGGATGGTGAAAAACTGTTTTTT. As protein: CASSQDRVGDGEKLFF.

The sample holds a few counts of this clonotype. The gene calls are TRBV15 and TRBJ1-2; tentative D call: TRBD1 (5 bases). Looked up from germline, CDR1 is LNHNV and CDR2 is YYDKDF (reference sequence). The CDR3 has 13 amino acids. V was cut by 0 bases and J by 8 bases, with 10 bases left in between. CDR3 loop: CATSRDFWDGYTF. In DNA form, the CDR3 reads TGTGCCACCAGCAGAGATTTTTGGGACGGCTACACCTTC.

The chain carries TRBV4-2 and TRBJ2-5, with 7 positions matching TRBD2. This CDR3 comprises 15 residues. Germline lookup yields CDR1 LGHNA and CDR2 YNFKEQ. J was trimmed by 3 bases and V by 5 bases; bases with no gene match: 9. The CDR3 loop is CASSVRFLAEETQYF. DNA for the CDR3: TGTGCCAGCAGCGTCCGATTCCTAGCGGAAGAGACCCAGTACTTC.

The rearrangement uses TRBV11-2 and TRBJ2-1, with D perhaps TRBD2 (5 bases). This CDR3 has 16 amino acids. V dropped 1 base and J dropped 9 bases, with 19 bases sitting between them. Germline CDR1 reads SGHAT; CDR2 reads FQNNGV. The CDR3 DNA is TGTGCCAGCAGCTTAGGAGCTCCCTGGGGAGAGGGTGAGCAGTTCTTC. This codes for CASSLGAPWGEGEQFF.

V usage is TRBV4-3 and J usage is TRBJ2-1; D might be TRBD2 (5 bases). Trimming took off 3 bases at V and 2 bases at J, with 8 bases between the two ends. The CDR3 covers 14 residues. From germline, CDR1 is LGHNA and CDR2 YSLEER. CDR3 region: CASSHPGAYNEQFF. In nucleotides, the CDR3 is TGCGCCAGCAGCCATCCCGGGGCCTACAATGAGCAGTTCTTC.

This clonotype was recorded a few times. The genes are TRBV20-1 and TRBJ2-5; a possible D gene is TRBD2 (5 bases). This CDR3 is 13 amino acids long. CDR1 and CDR2 from the germline V gene are DFQATT and SNEGSKA (reference sequence). The germline V and J ends were trimmed by 5 bases and 5 bases, with 15 bases remaining between them. The CDR3 nucleotides read TGCAGTGCTTCACTGGACTCATGGGAGACCCAGTACTTC. Protein sequence: CSASLDSWETQYF.

A few counts support this clonotype. The V call is TRBV20-1, the J call TRBJ2-7; no firm D call. This CDR3 is 12 amino acids long. CDR1 and CDR2 from the germline V gene are DFQATT and SNEGSKA (reference sequence). The V and J ends lost 1 base and 3 bases respectively, with 7 bases between them. The CDR3 sequence: CSARVVGYEQYF. The CDR3 bases are TGCAGTGCTAGAGTCGTTGGCTACGAGCAGTACTTC.

This clonotype showed up many times. This rearrangement joins TRBV18 to TRBJ2-3, with a weak D call TRBD2 (6 bases). V lost 1 base and J lost 0, with 11 bases in between. The CDR3 runs to 16 residues. Germline V gene lookup returns CDR1 KGHSH and CDR2 LQKENI. The CDR3 region has the DNA TGTGCCAGCTCACCACGCGGGATAACTAGCACAGATACGCAGTATTTT. Translation: CASSPRGITSTDTQYF.

This chain joins TRBV7-6 and TRBJ1-5; no clear D gene. This CDR3 is 13 amino acids long. Trimming left V 5 bases short and J 3 bases short, with 8 bases between. Per the germline V gene, CDR1 is SGHVS and CDR2 is FNYEAQ. The CDR3 sequence: CASSKMDNQPQHF. The DNA of the CDR3 is TGTGCCAGCAGCAAGATGGACAATCAGCCCCAGCATTTT.

In its sample, this clonotype was seen many times. CDR3 loop: CSALQSSTDTQYF. The CDR3 DNA reads as TGCAGTGCTTTACAGTCTAGCACAGATACGCAGTATTTT. The chain couples TRBV20-1 to TRBJ2-3; D is undetermined. Germline V gene lookup returns CDR1 DFQATT and CDR2 SNEGSKA (reference sequence). The CDR3 extends over 13 amino acids. V lost 5 bases and J lost 0, with 9 bases in between.

The rearrangement joins TRBV12-3 or TRBV12-4 to TRBJ1-2; D is possibly TRBD1 (5 bases). The CDR3 length is 13 residues. Trimming stripped 8 bases from V and 8 bases from J, with 18 bases between. The CDR3 is CASRKPGETGYTF. The CDR3 DNA sequence: TGTGCCAGCCGCAAGCCGGGGGAAACGGGCTACACCTTC.